Below, 29 T cell receptor beta chains from the same sample are listed, as sequenced in a study of PD-1 blockade in classical Hodgkin lymphoma (dated by TCRdb to the early 2020s). The time point label of this sample denotes: cycle 1 day 1 (C1D1), immediately before nivolumab initiation. All trial patients had relapsed after autologous stem cell transplantation, with cohorts A, B and C differing in prior brentuximab vedotin exposure. Magnetic negative selection with a Miltenyi CD4+ T cell isolation kit was used to purify CD4+ T cells from thawed PBMCs. The library was produced with the immunoSEQ multiplex PCR assay. The table was pulled from immuneACCESS by TCRdb, which kept in-frame rearrangements only. Such tables lose some clones; where checked, under half of the loss comes from unresolved V genes, and the rest has no known cause. This sample gives about 27,000 clones in total; 65% to 80% of them show up just once. The ten top clones hold around 2.3% of the sample.

Source: CD4+ T cells from blood, taken at baseline. These receptors originate from a human donor with classical Hodgkin lymphoma.

The rearrangement joins TRBV10-3 to TRBJ2-3; D is possibly TRBD2 (6 bases). Between the trimmed V and J ends, which lost 6 bases and 4 bases, there was a span of 14 bases. This CDR3 has 14 residues. CDR1 and CDR2 from the germline V gene are ENHRY and SYGVKD. The CDR3, as DNA: TGTGCCATCAGGAACGGGGGAAATTCAGATACGCAGTATTTT. As protein: CAIRNGGNSDTQYF.

The chain is built from TRBV18 and TRBJ2-1, with 10 bases matching TRBD1. The CDR3 runs 16 residues. Germline CDR1 is KGHSH and CDR2 is LQKENI. V lost 5 bases to trimming and J lost 5 bases; unmatched junction nucleotides: 9. CDR3 DNA: TGTGCCAGCTCAACGAATGACAGGGGGCCCAACAATGAGCAGTTCTTC. Translating it yields CASSTNDRGPNNEQFF.

V usage is TRBV7-3 and J usage is TRBJ2-2; TRBD1 agrees at 10 bases. The CDR3 covers 18 residues. CDR1 is SGHTA and CDR2 is FQGTGA in the germline V gene. The J segment lost 6 bases and the V segment lost 4 bases, leaving 14 bases of the junction unmatched. The CDR3 protein is CASSSSGLGTGVPGELFF. The DNA for the CDR3 is TGTGCCAGCAGCTCGTCTGGGTTGGGGACAGGGGTTCCCGGGGAGCTGTTTTTT.

The rearrangement links TRBV5-1 to TRBJ2-3, with D maybe TRBD2 (5 bases). The CDR3 spans 14 residues. V shed 0 bases and J shed 0 bases, with 5 bases lying between them. Per the germline V gene, CDR1 is SGHRS and CDR2 is YFSETQ. CDR3 region: CASSLGTSTDTQYF. The CDR3 bases are TGCGCCAGCAGCTTGGGGACTAGCACAGATACGCAGTATTTT.

This chain connects TRBV5-1 to TRBJ2-3; the match to TRBD2 covers 8 bases. Losses at the gene ends were 6 bases for V and 7 bases for J; bases not matched to a gene: 19. Germline V gives CDR1 SGHRS, CDR2 YFSETQ. This CDR3 is built from 17 residues. DNA for the CDR3: TGCGCCAGCACGCTTATGTGGCCGGGACTAGTAGGGCATACGCAGTATTTT. Translating gives CASTLMWPGLVGHTQYF.

The V and J genes are TRBV7-2 and TRBJ2-2, with 11 bases lining up with TRBD2. There are 16 residues in the CDR3. The J segment lost 6 bases and the V segment lost 5 bases, leaving 8 bases of the junction unmatched. Germline V lookup: CDR1 SGHTA, CDR2 FQGNSA. The CDR3 protein is CASSAPLAGGSGELFF. CDR3 nucleotide sequence: TGTGCCAGCAGCGCCCCTCTAGCGGGGGGATCCGGGGAGCTGTTTTTT.

The chain combines TRBV7-8 with TRBJ2-2; no clear D gene. The V gene's germline CDR1 is SGHVS and CDR2 FQNEAQ. V was cut by 5 bases and J by 6 bases, with 13 bases left in between. This CDR3 region has 14 residues. The CDR3 DNA reads TGTGCCAGCAGCCCCGGACGGGCGGCCGGGGAGCTGTTTTTT. It translates to CASSPGRAAGELFF.

The V gene is TRBV5-6, the J gene TRBJ1-3, with D possibly being TRBD1 (6 bases). The V end was cut by 0 bases, the J end by 4 bases, with 8 bases between. CDR3 length equals 14 residues. Germline V CDR1 and CDR2: SGHDT, YYEEEE. This chain's CDR3 is CASSLGGLGNTIYF. CDR3 coding DNA: TGTGCCAGCAGCTTGGGGGGGCTCGGAAACACCATATATTTT.

The V call is TRBV10-1, the J call TRBJ2-7, with D maybe TRBD1 (5 bases). Germline CDR1 reads WNHNN; CDR2 reads SYGVQD (reference sequence). The V gene lost 3 bases and the J gene lost 4 bases, with 10 bases spanning the gap. There are 13 residues in the CDR3. This CDR3 reads CASSEGVGYEQYF. Here the CDR3 DNA reads TGCGCCAGCAGTGAAGGGGTAGGGTACGAGCAGTACTTC.

This chain links TRBV19 with TRBJ2-7; D could derive from TRBD1 or TRBD2 (6 bases each). There are 15 residues in the CDR3. In germline, CDR1 is LNHDA, CDR2 SQIVND (reference sequence). With 7 bases removed from V and 4 bases from J, the gap between germline ends came to 20 bases. Here the CDR3 reads CASTPSFGGRYEQYF. CDR3 bases: TGTGCCAGTACCCCATCTTTTGGGGGGCGATACGAGCAGTACTTC.

The genes are TRBV6-5 and TRBJ1-2, with D unclear. Germline CDR1 and CDR2: MNHEY and SVGAGI. The CDR3 has 11 residues. V dropped 10 bases and J dropped 8 bases, with 14 bases sitting between them. This CDR3 is CATPPPQGYTF. CDR3 bases: TGTGCCACCCCACCCCCTCAAGGCTACACCTTC.

J is TRBJ2-2 and V is TRBV27; D may be TRBD1 or TRBD2 (5 bases each). Germline V gives CDR1 MNHEY, CDR2 SMNVEV (reference sequence). The CDR3 sequence is 15 residues long. The V and J ends lost 6 bases and 5 bases respectively, with 16 bases between them. CDR3 amino acids: CASRTLDGGTGELFF. CDR3 sequence (DNA): TGTGCCAGCAGAACACTAGATGGGGGTACCGGGGAGCTGTTTTTT.

V gene TRBV6-1 combines with J gene TRBJ1-1; D remains unclear. Germline values: CDR1 MNHNS, CDR2 SASEGT. The V gene lost 6 bases and the J gene lost 1 base, with 9 bases spanning the gap. CDR3 length: 13 residues. DNA for the CDR3: TGTGCCAGCAGACGCACAGAGAACACTGAAGCTTTCTTT. This translates into CASRRTENTEAFF.

The chain recombines TRBV11-3 with TRBJ2-5, with D hard to call. The CDR3 is made up of 13 amino acids. Trimming cost V 3 bases and J 8 bases, with 13 bases left between them. CDR1 is SGHNT and CDR2 is YENEEA in the germline V gene. CDR3 region: CASSFRPDVTQYF. The CDR3 nucleotides read TGTGCCAGCAGCTTCCGGCCAGATGTAACCCAGTACTTC.

The chain uses TRBV23-1 and TRBJ1-1; 8 nucleotides align to TRBD1. TRBV23-1 is known as an ORF, though its function is uncertain. Losses at the gene ends were 2 bases for V and 1 base for J; bases not matched to a gene: 12. The CDR3 totals 18 residues. For the CDR3, the DNA is TGCGCCAGCAGTCAACCCTATCAATTCGACAGGGGGAACACTGAAGCTTTCTTT. Residues: CASSQPYQFDRGNTEAFF.

This clone was observed once. The rearrangement uses TRBV19 and TRBJ2-1; 11 bases line up with TRBD1. The CDR3 covers 16 residues. Germline V gives CDR1 LNHDA, CDR2 SQIVND (reference sequence). V shed 3 bases, J shed 6 bases, and the junction held 7 bases outside the gene matches. CDR3 in DNA: TGTGCCAGTAGTATTGGTTGGGGACAGGGGGTCAATGAGCAGTTCTTC. Amino acid sequence: CASSIGWGQGVNEQFF.

In DNA form, the CDR3 reads TGTGCCAGCAGCCCCCTGGGCGGAGTATACAATGAGCAGTTCTTC. Translating gives CASSPLGGVYNEQFF. The rearrangement joins TRBV11-2 to TRBJ2-1; no firm D call. Trimming cost V 5 bases and J 4 bases, with 15 bases left between them. The CDR3 consists of 15 residues. Germline CDR1 reads SGHAT; CDR2 reads FQNNGV.

The rearrangement joins TRBV11-2 to TRBJ1-4; D gene unclear. The germline V gene has CDR1 SGHAT and CDR2 FQNNGV. The CDR3 totals 13 residues. V was clipped by 1 base and J by 7 bases, with 7 bases between them. The CDR3: CASSLGVSEKLFF. In nucleotides, the CDR3 is TGTGCCAGCAGCTTAGGGGTCAGTGAAAAACTGTTTTTT.

The chain uses TRBV19 and TRBJ1-3, with D maybe TRBD1 (5 bases). Trimming stripped 5 bases from V and 4 bases from J, with 15 bases between. Germline-derived CDR1 and CDR2 are LNHDA and SQIVND (reference sequence). This CDR3 comprises 15 residues. DNA for the CDR3: TGTGCCAGTAGTTCCCGTGGAGGGGACGGAAACACCATATATTTT. Its translation: CASSSRGGDGNTIYF. The full variable domain, with the rest looked up from reference TRBV19 and TRBJ1-3, is DGGITQSPKYLFRKEGQNVTLSCEQNLNHDAMYWYRQDPGQGLRLIYYSQIVNDFQKGDIAEGYSVSREKKESFPLTVTSAQKNPTAFYLCASSSRGGDGNTIYFGEGSWLTVV.

This rearrangement joins TRBV5-1 to TRBJ2-7; D ambiguous. Germline CDR1 is SGHRS and CDR2 is YFSETQ. This CDR3 region has 13 residues. Trimming removed 7 bases at V and 5 bases at J, with 16 bases between. In DNA form, the CDR3 reads TGCGCCAGCTCGGCGGTGGCGGTCCACGAGCAGTACTTC. This translates into CASSAVAVHEQYF.

V is TRBV4-3 and J is TRBJ2-1; 8 bases map to TRBD2. J was trimmed by 0 bases and V by 4 bases; bases with no gene match: 8. The CDR3 totals 17 residues. In germline, CDR1 is LGHNA, CDR2 YSLEER. The CDR3 protein is CASSRLGLADSYNEQFF. The CDR3 nucleotides are TGCGCCAGCAGCCGTCTAGGACTAGCCGACTCCTACAATGAGCAGTTCTTC.

This sequence joins TRBV5-1 and TRBJ2-6; 9 bases agree with TRBD1. With V trimmed by 2 bases and J by 3 bases, 9 bases remained unmatched. Germline V gives CDR1 SGHRS, CDR2 YFSETQ. This CDR3 is 18 amino acids long. CDR3 sequence reads: CASSFFRTGGGGANVLTF. For the CDR3, the DNA is TGCGCCAGCAGCTTCTTTCGAACAGGGGGCGGTGGGGCCAACGTCCTGACTTTC.

The chain recombines TRBV12-5 with TRBJ1-5; no clear D. The germline gives CDR1 LGHNT, CDR2 FRNRAP. The CDR3 spans 13 residues. With 2 bases removed from V and 5 bases from J, the gap between germline ends came to 7 bases. This CDR3 reads CASGLKGDQPQHF. CDR3 sequence (DNA): TGTGCTAGTGGTTTGAAGGGAGATCAGCCCCAGCATTTT.

The rearrangement links TRBV10-3 to TRBJ2-1, with TRBD2 identical over 13 bases. Germline V CDR1 and CDR2: ENHRY, SYGVKD. The CDR3 consists of 16 residues. Trimming cost V 2 bases and J 6 bases; bases outside gene matches: 4. CDR3 residues: CAISEGTSGEPNEQFF. CDR3 nucleotide sequence: TGTGCCATCAGTGAGGGGACTAGCGGGGAACCCAATGAGCAGTTCTTC.

The chain combines TRBV6-1 with TRBJ2-7, with 11 bases identical to TRBD2. Germline CDR1 and CDR2: MNHNS and SASEGT. This CDR3 is 15 amino acids long. V lost 8 bases, J lost 2 bases, and 8 bases stayed unmatched. The DNA of the CDR3 is TGTGCCAGCCTTATAGCGGGGGGGCAAACCTACGAGCAGTACTTC. Translated: CASLIAGGQTYEQYF.

This clone was observed a handful of times. The CDR3 here is CASSFKTGKGAPLHF. The CDR3 DNA is TGTGCCAGCAGCTTTAAGACAGGGAAAGGCGCACCCCTCCACTTT. The chain has TRBV7-9 and TRBJ1-6; 7 bases are a match to TRBD1. V shed 3 bases, J shed 11 bases, and the junction held 10 bases outside the gene matches. CDR1 and CDR2 (germline): SEHNR, FQNEAQ (reference sequence). This CDR3 is 15 amino acids long.

V is TRBV4-1 and J is TRBJ2-7, with 12 bases fitting TRBD1. Germline V gene sequence: CDR1 MGHRA, CDR2 YSYEKL. The CDR3 loop spans 14 amino acids. The J segment lost 5 bases and the V segment lost 3 bases, leaving 2 bases of the junction unmatched. The CDR3 nucleotides are TGCGCCAGCAGCCAGGGGACAGGGGGCCACGAGCAGTACTTC. Protein sequence: CASSQGTGGHEQYF.

The chain combines TRBV13 with TRBJ2-5; 9 positions match TRBD1. The CDR3 is made up of 17 amino acids. In germline, CDR1 is PRHDT, CDR2 FYEKMQ (reference sequence). V was pared by 5 bases and J by 5 bases, with 15 bases of the junction left unmatched. The CDR3 reads CASSRVWSQGAWETQYF. The CDR3 DNA is TGTGCCAGCAGCCGGGTATGGTCACAGGGGGCTTGGGAGACCCAGTACTTC.

This chain links TRBV28 with TRBJ2-3; a possible D gene is TRBD1 (5 bases). Germline assignment: CDR1 MDHEN and CDR2 SYDVKM. V lost 6 bases to trimming and J lost 6 bases, with 16 bases between them. CDR3 length: 14 residues. CDR3 in DNA: TGTGCCAGCAGAACTGACAGTACCCCGGATACGCAGTATTTT. Protein: CASRTDSTPDTQYF. Together with reference TRBV28 and TRBJ2-3, the CDR3 gives the full variable domain: DVKVTQSSRYLVKRTGEKVFLECVQDMDHENMFWYRQDPGLGLRLIYFSYDVKMKEKGDIPEGYSVSREKKERFSLILESASTNQTSMYLCASRTDSTPDTQYFGPGTRLTVL.